These 2 T cell receptor beta chains originate from one sample sequenced in a study of T cell responses to AZD1222 COVID-19 vaccine. The repertoire was sequenced with immunoSEQ multiplex PCR; TCRdb's copy has only in-frame clones and lacks some. This table has roughly 160,000 clones, 85% to 90% appearing once. The specimen comprised peripheral blood, sampled on day 0 of AZD1222 vaccination. The receptors here all came from an adult in good health.

The sample holds one count of this clone. Within the sample, other DNA sequences also encode this same CDR3. The V gene is TRBV7-3, the J gene TRBJ2-3, with D unresolved. V lost 3 bases, J lost 3 bases, and 7 bases lay in between. The CDR3 is made up of 13 amino acids. Germline assignment: CDR1 SGHTA and CDR2 FQGTGA. The CDR3 sequence: CASSFSSTDTQYF. CDR3 coding DNA: TGTGCCAGCAGCTTTTCCTCGACAGATACGCAGTATTTT.

This chain uses TRBV12-3 or TRBV12-4 with TRBJ1-2; 9 bases agree with TRBD1. The CDR3 covers 13 residues. With 9 bases clipped from V and 5 bases from J, the junction kept 7 bases outside the gene matches. CDR3 sequence reads: CASTPQGAYGYTF. CDR3 DNA: TGTGCCAGTACACCACAGGGGGCTTATGGCTACACCTTC.